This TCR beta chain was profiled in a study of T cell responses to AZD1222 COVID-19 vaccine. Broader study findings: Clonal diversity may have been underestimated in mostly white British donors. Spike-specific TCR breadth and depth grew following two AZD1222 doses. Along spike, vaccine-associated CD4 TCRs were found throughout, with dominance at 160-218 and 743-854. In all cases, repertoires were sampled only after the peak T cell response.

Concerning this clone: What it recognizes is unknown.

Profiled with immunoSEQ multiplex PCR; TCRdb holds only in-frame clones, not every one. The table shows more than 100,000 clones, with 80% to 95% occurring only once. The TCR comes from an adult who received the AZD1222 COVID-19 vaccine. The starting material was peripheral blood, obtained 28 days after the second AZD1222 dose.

The CDR3 loop is CASSGDSVGTQYF. The CDR3 nucleotides read TGTGCCAGTAGCGGGGATTCCGTAGGGACCCAGTACTTC. The chain recombines TRBV2 with TRBJ2-5; 8 bases line up with TRBD2. Germline V lookup: CDR1 SNHLY, CDR2 FYNNEI. The V segment lost 9 bases and the J segment 7 bases; nucleotides outside the gene matches: 10. The length of the CDR3 is 13 residues.